This TCR beta chain was recovered during a study of control samples from healthy donors and cancer patients. Clones were read by immunoSEQ multiplex PCR, and TCRdb kept only the in-frame ones, dropping some. Counted here are 150,000 to 200,000 clones, roughly 94% occurring once; the ten biggest clones make up around 8.5%. CDR1 SQVTM and CDR2 ANQGSEA come from the germline V gene. The CDR3 extends over 12 amino acids. The trim removed 2 bases at V and 8 bases at J, leaving 5 bases unmatched. The sequence came from a woman aged 40 to 49 in good health. This chain connects TRBV29-1 to TRBJ2-7; 8 bases are shared with TRBD1. Sequenced: blood. CDR3 in amino acids: CSVEQTGGQQYF. For the CDR3, the DNA is TGCAGCGTTGAACAAACAGGGGGACAGCAGTACTTC.